Below, 21 T cell receptor beta chains from the same sample are listed, as sequenced in a study of blood T cell repertoires in COVID-19 (dated by TCRdb to about 2020). Receptor amplification or capture employed the immunoSEQ multiplex PCR assay. TCRdb took this table from immuneACCESS and kept in-frame rearrangements with V and J called. Such tables lack part of the clones; where checked against another copy, unresolved V genes explain under half of the gap, and the rest is unexplained. The sample table contains approximately 300,000 clones; only one count was recorded for 70% to 90% of them. Less than 6% of the sample belongs to the ten largest clones. Sequencing used PBMCs or T cells enriched from blood (not recorded which). The receptors derive from a woman in her thirties who had recovered from COVID-19.

The sample holds one count of this clone. The rearrangement links TRBV28 to TRBJ2-1, with TRBD1 matching over 7 bases. The trim removed 7 bases at V and 4 bases at J, leaving 4 bases unmatched. This CDR3 region has 13 residues. The germline gives CDR1 MDHEN, CDR2 SYDVKM. The CDR3 DNA reads as TGTGCCAGCACCGGGACAGTTTACAATGAGCAGTTCTTC. Protein product: CASTGTVYNEQFF.

The chain links TRBV7-8 to TRBJ2-2; 8 bases line up with TRBD1. The length of the CDR3 is 17 residues. The germline CDR1 and CDR2 sequences are SGHVS and FQNEAQ. J was trimmed by 3 bases and V by 0 bases; bases with no gene match: 6. The CDR3 protein is CASSLAFRGLYTGELFF. The CDR3 nucleotides are TGTGCCAGCAGCTTAGCCTTCAGGGGGCTCTACACCGGGGAGCTGTTTTTT. The entire variable domain, with the rest obtained from reference TRBV7-8 and TRBJ2-2, is as follows: GAGVSQSPRYKVAKRGQDVALRCDPISGHVSLFWYQQALGQGPEFLTYFQNEAQLDKSGLPSDRFFAERPEGSVSTLKIQRTQQEDSAVYLCASSLAFRGLYTGELFFGEGSRLTVL.

The chain employs TRBV30 and TRBJ1-2, with 10 nucleotides matching TRBD1. V lost 2 bases and J lost 6; bases outside the gene matches: 3. The CDR3 is made up of 13 amino acids. Germline V gene sequence: CDR1 GTSNPN, CDR2 SVGIG (reference sequence). CDR3 bases: TGTGCCTGGAGTCGACAGGGGGCCGATGGCTACACCTTC. Translation: CAWSRQGADGYTF.

This rearrangement joins TRBV7-9 to TRBJ1-2; weak D call: TRBD1 (5 bases). From germline, CDR1 is SEHNR and CDR2 FQNEAQ (reference sequence). Trimming took 1 base from V and 3 from J, leaving 12 bases between them. The CDR3 loop spans 15 amino acids. The CDR3 DNA reads as TGTGCCAGCAGCTTAGTCCCAGGGCAGGACTATGGCTACACCTTC. This codes for CASSLVPGQDYGYTF.

This rearrangement joins TRBV7-8 to TRBJ2-3, with D possibly TRBD2 on 6 matching bases. V was cut by 5 bases and J by 5 bases, with 14 bases left in between. The CDR3 length is 14 residues. Germline-derived CDR1 and CDR2 are SGHVS and FQNEAQ. CDR3 in amino acids: CASSLVGGGDTQYF. In DNA form, the CDR3 reads TGTGCCAGCAGCCTCGTGGGGGGTGGAGATACGCAGTATTTT.

This chain links TRBV29-1 with TRBJ1-2; the match to TRBD1 covers 7 bases. This CDR3 spans 14 amino acids. Germline CDR1 and CDR2: SQVTM and ANQGSEA. The junction had 14 bases not matched to a gene; V was cut back by 6 bases and J by 7 bases. The CDR3 here is CSVLTDRMEGGYTF. CDR3 sequence (DNA): TGCAGCGTCCTGACGGACAGGATGGAGGGTGGCTACACCTTC.

The rearrangement joins TRBV30 to TRBJ1-5, with D uncertain. The V end lost 1 base, the J end lost 7 bases, and 8 bases lay between the germline ends. The CDR3 has 12 residues. Germline CDR1 GTSNPN, CDR2 SVGIG (reference sequence). CDR3 DNA: TGTGCCTGGAGTGCGGGTTACCAGCCCCAGCATTTT. Translated, it gives CAWSAGYQPQHF.

This clone occurred once. The V call is TRBV7-8, the J call TRBJ2-7, with 9 positions matching TRBD1. J was trimmed by 7 bases and V by 3 bases; bases with no gene match: 13. The CDR3 is 16 amino acids. Germline V CDR1 and CDR2: SGHVS, FQNEAQ. This chain's CDR3 is CASSFFPGQGTGEQYF. The CDR3 DNA reads as TGTGCCAGCAGCTTCTTCCCGGGACAGGGCACCGGGGAGCAGTACTTC.

This rearrangement joins TRBV2 to TRBJ1-5; TRBD1 agrees at 10 bases. The V gene end was trimmed by 5 bases and the J gene end by 5 bases; junction bases not matched to a gene: 6. This CDR3 is 15 amino acids long. Germline CDR1 reads SNHLY; CDR2 reads FYNNEI. The DNA of the CDR3 is TGTGCCAGCAGTCCGGACAGGGGGAGGGATCAGCCCCAGCATTTT. This encodes CASSPDRGRDQPQHF.

The chain has TRBV9 and TRBJ2-3; D not resolved. Trimming cost V 2 bases and J 4 bases, with 11 bases left between them. This CDR3 comprises 14 residues. The germline V gene encodes CDR1 SGDLS and CDR2 YYNGEE. The CDR3 sequence: CASSVSRLPDTQYF. The CDR3 DNA follows: TGTGCCAGCAGCGTGTCGAGGCTGCCAGATACGCAGTATTTT.

V gene TRBV5-1 combines with J gene TRBJ1-4; possibly TRBD1 for D (5 bases). Trimming took off 3 bases at V and 3 bases at J, with 12 bases between the two ends. Germline V gene data show CDR1 as SGHRS and CDR2 as YFSETQ. The CDR3 has 15 residues. This chain's CDR3 is CASSWRGDPNEKLFF. As DNA, the CDR3 is TGCGCCAGCAGCTGGCGGGGGGATCCTAATGAAAAACTGTTTTTT.

The chain uses TRBV24-1 and TRBJ2-1, with D maybe TRBD2 (6 bases). V was pared by 5 bases and J by 4 bases, with 17 bases between. The CDR3 runs 16 residues. Germline-derived CDR1 and CDR2 are KGHDR and SFDVKD. The CDR3: CATSVWSSGRYNEQFF. The CDR3 bases are TGTGCCACCAGTGTATGGAGTAGCGGTAGGTACAATGAGCAGTTCTTC.

As DNA, the CDR3 is TGCAGCGTTGAAAACAGGGACTCCTACGAGCAGTACTTC. It is translated as CSVENRDSYEQYF. The chain carries TRBV29-1 and TRBJ2-7, with D perhaps TRBD1 (6 bases). Per germline, CDR1 SQVTM and CDR2 ANQGSEA. V was trimmed by 2 bases and J by 0 bases, leaving 8 bases between them. The CDR3 spans 13 residues.

The chain joins TRBV6-5 to TRBJ1-1, with 7 bases fitting TRBD1. The CDR3 contains 15 residues. From germline, CDR1 is MNHEY and CDR2 SVGAGI. Trimming removed 2 bases from V and 6 bases from J; junction bases left unmatched: 9. This CDR3 is CASSYSRTGASEAFF. CDR3 bases: TGTGCCAGCAGTTACAGTAGGACAGGCGCATCTGAAGCTTTCTTT.

The gene calls are TRBV15 and TRBJ2-7; 7 positions match TRBD1. J was trimmed by 0 bases and V by 0 bases; bases with no gene match: 8. The CDR3 consists of 17 residues. Germline V gives CDR1 LNHNV, CDR2 YYDKDF (reference sequence). CDR3 nucleotides: TGTGCCACCAGCAGAGATCGAACTGGGACAGTCTCCTACGAGCAGTACTTC. Amino acid sequence: CATSRDRTGTVSYEQYF.

The chain links TRBV7-2 to TRBJ1-3; a weak D match, TRBD1 (5 bases). The germline V gene has CDR1 SGHTA and CDR2 FQGNSA. Trimming removed 2 bases from V and 3 bases from J, with 11 bases in between. The CDR3 covers 15 residues. The CDR3 coding sequence is TGTGCCAGCAGCTTATTGGGGGGGGGTGGAAACACCATATATTTT. This gives the protein CASSLLGGGGNTIYF.

The V gene is TRBV5-6, the J gene TRBJ1-4, with 7 bases fitting TRBD1. V trimming: 6 bases; J trimming: 10 bases; junction bases outside the gene matches: 9. The CDR3 sequence is 13 residues long. Germline CDR1 reads SGHDT; CDR2 reads YYEEEE. CDR3 nucleotide sequence: TGTGCCAGCACCCCCAACAGGGGAACAAAACTGTTTTTT. It codes for CASTPNRGTKLFF.

Concerning this clone: Other DNA sequences in the same sample also yield this CDR3. The chain employs TRBV12-3 or TRBV12-4 and TRBJ1-2, with 7 bases aligning to TRBD1. Trimming took 1 base from V and 6 from J; bases not matched to a gene: 2. The CDR3 is 13 amino acids. The CDR3 loop is CASSLGQGDGYTF. Here the CDR3 DNA reads TGTGCCAGCAGTTTAGGGCAGGGGGATGGCTACACCTTC.

V usage is TRBV9 and J usage is TRBJ1-1, with TRBD1 identical over 9 bases. With V trimmed by 0 bases and J by 1 base, 1 base remained unmatched. Germline CDR1 is SGDLS and CDR2 is YYNGEE. The CDR3 runs 15 residues. As DNA, the CDR3 is TGTGCCAGCAGCGTAGAGGGACAGGGGAACACTGAAGCTTTCTTT. It codes for CASSVEGQGNTEAFF. The full variable domain, rest sourced from reference TRBV9 and TRBJ1-1, is DSGVTQTPKHLITATGQRVTLRCSPRSGDLSVYWYQQSLDQGLQFLIQYYNGEERAKGNILERFSAQQFPDLHSELNLSSLELGDSALYFCASSVEGQGNTEAFFGQGTRLTVV.

The chain's CDR3 is CASSFRDRGPQSIQYF. The CDR3 DNA follows: TGTGCCAGCAGCTTCCGGGACAGGGGTCCCCAGTCGATTCAGTACTTC. This chain joins TRBV5-4 and TRBJ2-4; 10 bases fit TRBD1. Looked up from germline, CDR1 is SGHNT and CDR2 is YYREEE (reference sequence). Trimming cost V 2 bases and J 10 bases; bases outside gene matches: 12. This CDR3 has 16 amino acids.

The chain links TRBV27 to TRBJ1-1, with D uncertain. Trimming took 3 bases from V and 6 from J, leaving 11 bases between them. Germline values: CDR1 MNHEY, CDR2 SMNVEV (reference sequence). The CDR3 runs to 13 residues. As DNA, the CDR3 is TGTGCCAGCAGTTTGGGAGTTTCGGCTGAAGCTTTCTTT. This translates into CASSLGVSAEAFF.